The next 26 T cell receptor beta chains were all read from a single sample in a study of blood T cell repertoires in COVID-19. The repertoire was sequenced with immunoSEQ multiplex PCR; TCRdb's copy has only in-frame clones and lacks some. The data hold tens of thousands of clones, with under 90% observed a single time. Sequenced material: peripheral blood. The receptors shown here come from a human donor in a cohort sampled during active COVID-19.

The CDR3: CASRGVGVGGTEAFF. Written as DNA, the CDR3 is TGTGCCAGCAGGGGGGTCGGGGTAGGGGGCACTGAAGCTTTCTTT. The genes are TRBV27 and TRBJ1-1; tentative D call: TRBD1 (6 bases). The germline V gene encodes CDR1 MNHEY and CDR2 SMNVEV (reference sequence). Deletions cut 6 bases from V and 4 bases from J, with 18 bases between. The CDR3 is 15 residues long.

This clone was recorded once. This chain joins TRBV2 and TRBJ2-7, with 9 bases lining up with TRBD1. CDR1 is SNHLY, CDR2 FYNNEI, per germline. Losses at the gene ends were 6 bases for V and 4 bases for J; bases not matched to a gene: 4. This CDR3 is built from 13 residues. Here the CDR3 DNA reads TGTGCCAGCAGCTGGGACAGGGAGTACGAGCAGTACTTC. Translation: CASSWDREYEQYF.

The gene calls are TRBV18 and TRBJ1-1, with 9 bases identical to TRBD1. The CDR3 spans 17 residues. Trimming took 5 bases from V and 7 from J; bases not matched to a gene: 17. Looked up from germline, CDR1 is KGHSH and CDR2 is LQKENI. CDR3 region: CASSSERTGVIALEAFF. In DNA form, the CDR3 reads TGTGCCAGCTCATCGGAAAGGACAGGGGTGATCGCCCTTGAAGCTTTCTTT. The full variable domain, with the rest looked up from reference TRBV18 and TRBJ1-1, is NAGVMQNPRHLVRRRGQEARLRCSPMKGHSHVYWYRQLPEEGLKFMVYLQKENIIDESGMPKERFSAEFPKEGPSILRIQQVVRGDSAAYFCASSSERTGVIALEAFFGQGTRLTVV.

V gene TRBV7-2 combines with J gene TRBJ2-7; D possibly corresponds to TRBD2 (7 bases). This CDR3 is 17 amino acids long. Germline V CDR1 and CDR2: SGHTA, FQGNSA. Between the trimmed V and J ends, which lost 2 bases and 4 bases, there was a span of 21 bases. In DNA, the CDR3 is TGTGCCAGCAGCTTAAGGGTGGGAGGGGGGCAGCCTTACGAGCAGTACTTC. Amino acids: CASSLRVGGGQPYEQYF.

V and J are TRBV5-1 and TRBJ2-7; the D is unclear. The CDR3 length is 14 residues. The V end was cut by 3 bases, the J end by 2 bases, with 12 bases between. Germline assignment: CDR1 SGHRS and CDR2 YFSETQ. Here the CDR3 DNA reads TGCGCCAGCAGCTACGGTAGTAATCCCTACGAGCAGTACTTC. It yields the protein CASSYGSNPYEQYF.

The DNA for the CDR3 is TGTGCCAGCAGCCGTTTGCGGGGGGCAAGAACCGGGGAGCTGTTTTTT. It is translated as CASSRLRGARTGELFF. V and J are TRBV3-1 (or the pseudogene TRBV3-2) and TRBJ2-2; 8 bases agree with TRBD2. Germline assignment: CDR1 LGHDT and CDR2 YNNKEL (reference sequence). This CDR3 is 16 amino acids long. Trimming took 4 bases from V and 5 from J; bases not matched to a gene: 9.

This sequence joins TRBV5-1 and TRBJ1-2, with a possible D match to TRBD1 (6 bases). V lost 1 base and J lost 7, with 14 bases in between. The CDR3 is 14 amino acids. The germline gives CDR1 SGHRS, CDR2 YFSETQ. The CDR3 DNA sequence: TGCGCCAGCAGCTTGACTTCAGGGGAGGGTGGCTACACCTTC. Its protein product is CASSLTSGEGGYTF.

The V call is TRBV28, the J call TRBJ2-5, with D possibly being TRBD1 (7 bases). This CDR3 comprises 17 residues. Germline CDR1 MDHEN, CDR2 SYDVKM. V lost 4 bases and J 1 base, leaving 19 bases between the germline ends. The CDR3 region has the DNA TGTGCCAGCAGTTCCCCAGGGGGGACACTCCCCCAAGAGACCCAGTACTTC. It yields the protein CASSSPGGTLPQETQYF.

The chain has TRBV28 and TRBJ2-3; 8 bases map to TRBD2. CDR1 is MDHEN and CDR2 is SYDVKM in the germline V gene. V lost 1 base to trimming and J lost 3 bases; unmatched junction nucleotides: 9. The CDR3 contains 17 residues. The CDR3 sequence: CASSLSAGGAGTDTQYF. The CDR3 DNA reads TGTGCCAGCAGTTTATCTGCCGGGGGGGCAGGAACAGATACGCAGTATTTT.

This rearrangement joins TRBV30 to TRBJ1-6; no definite D call. V lost 2 bases and J 8 bases, leaving 19 bases between the germline ends. The germline gives CDR1 GTSNPN, CDR2 SVGIG (reference sequence). The CDR3 sequence is 16 residues long. In nucleotides, the CDR3 is TGTGCCTGGAGTACGCGCGGTAAAACGAGGGATTCACCCCTCCACTTT. Its translation is CAWSTRGKTRDSPLHF.

The CDR3 loop reads CATSDAGTENTGELFF. CDR3 coding DNA: TGTGCCACCAGTGACGCCGGGACAGAGAACACCGGGGAGCTGTTTTTT. This sequence joins TRBV24-1 and TRBJ2-2; 7 bases match TRBD1. The CDR3 length is 16 residues. V lost 4 bases and J lost 1; bases outside the gene matches: 5. Germline V gene sequence: CDR1 KGHDR, CDR2 SFDVKD.

This clone came up once. The junction differs from germline at one of its ends, possibly a read error. The sample contains more than one DNA sequence encoding this CDR3. The chain recombines TRBV19 with TRBJ1-1; TRBD1 is a possible D gene (5 bases). CDR3 size: 16 residues. Germline-derived CDR1 and CDR2 are LNHDA and SQIVND (reference sequence). The CDR3 is CASSMYGGAMNTEAFF. The CDR3 DNA sequence: TGTGCTAGTAGTATGTACGGGGGAGCCATGAACACTGAAGCTTTCTTT.

V is TRBV28 and J is TRBJ1-2; 8 nucleotides line up with TRBD1. This CDR3 has 14 amino acids. V shed 7 bases, J shed 7 bases, and the junction held 11 bases outside the gene matches. CDR1 is MDHEN and CDR2 is SYDVKM in the germline V gene. As DNA, the CDR3 is TGTGCCAGCATTACTCAGGGGGCGGGCAGTGGCTACACCTTC. It codes for CASITQGAGSGYTF.

Only one count was recorded for this clone. For the CDR3, the DNA is TGTGCCAGCAGCCAAGATGCGGGCTCTGGGGCCAACGTCCTGACTTTC. Residues: CASSQDAGSGANVLTF. The rearrangement links TRBV14 to TRBJ2-6, with a weak D call TRBD2 (5 bases). Trimming removed 0 bases at V and 0 bases at J, with 6 bases between. The CDR3 runs to 16 residues. CDR1 SGHDN and CDR2 FVKESK come from the germline V gene.

The chain combines TRBV19 with TRBJ2-7, with D perhaps matching TRBD2 (5 bases). Germline V gives CDR1 LNHDA, CDR2 SQIVND (reference sequence). The V and J ends lost 4 bases and 1 base respectively, with 11 bases between them. The CDR3 loop spans 14 amino acids. The CDR3 spells CASSTRTGSYEQYF. The CDR3 bases are TGTGCCAGTAGTACCCGGACTGGGTCCTACGAGCAGTACTTC.

This chain connects TRBV7-9 to TRBJ1-2; D unclear. This CDR3 is 15 amino acids long. Per germline, CDR1 SEHNR and CDR2 FQNEAQ (reference sequence). V lost 1 base to trimming and J lost 5 bases, with 14 bases between them. This chain's CDR3 is CASSLGSQPRYGYTF. CDR3 sequence (DNA): TGTGCCAGCAGCTTAGGGTCACAGCCACGGTATGGCTACACCTTC.

The rearrangement uses TRBV2 and TRBJ2-2, with TRBD1 identical over 11 bases. This CDR3 spans 15 amino acids. From germline, CDR1 is SNHLY and CDR2 FYNNEI. V lost 8 bases and J lost 5; bases outside the gene matches: 7. CDR3 sequence reads: CASSRGQGATGELFF. CDR3 in DNA: TGTGCCAGCTCCCGCGGACAGGGGGCTACCGGGGAGCTGTTTTTT.

V gene TRBV7-2 combines with J gene TRBJ1-4; D perhaps matches TRBD1 (6 bases). The length of the CDR3 is 14 residues. Trimming cost V 3 bases and J 8 bases, with 13 bases left between them. Germline CDR1 SGHTA, CDR2 FQGNSA. CDR3 sequence reads: CASSLTGMLEKLFF. Written as DNA, the CDR3 is TGTGCCAGCAGCTTGACAGGAATGCTCGAAAAACTGTTTTTT.

The CDR3 spells CASMGKSNQPQHF. DNA of the CDR3: TGTGCCAGCATGGGCAAGAGCAATCAGCCCCAGCATTTT. The genes are TRBV6-5 and TRBJ1-5, with D hard to call. Looked up from germline, CDR1 is MNHEY and CDR2 is SVGAGI. This CDR3 is 13 amino acids long. V lost 7 bases, J lost 1 base, and 8 bases lay in between.

The chain couples TRBV5-5 to TRBJ1-2; D uncertain. CDR1 and CDR2 (germline): SGHKS, YYEKEE (reference sequence). The CDR3 spans 13 residues. V lost 0 bases, J lost 6 bases, and 9 bases lay in between. CDR3 sequence (DNA): TGTGCCAGCAGCTTGGGCGTCCAGGATGGCTACACCTTC. Translation gives CASSLGVQDGYTF. Full variable domain (remainder filled in from reference TRBV5-5 and TRBJ1-2): DAGVTQSPTHLIKTRGQQVTLRCSPISGHKSVSWYQQVLGQGPQFIFQYYEKEERGRGNFPDRFSARQFPNYSSELNVNALLLGDSALYLCASSLGVQDGYTFGSGTRLTVV.

This clone was found once. This sequence joins TRBV6-6 and TRBJ1-1, with 11 positions matching TRBD1. This CDR3 comprises 16 residues. Germline trimming cut 5 bases from V and 1 base from J; bases unmatched to any gene: 6. Germline V gene data show CDR1 as MNHNY and CDR2 as SVGAGI (reference sequence). The CDR3 DNA follows: TGTGCCAGCAGTCCTGGACAGGGGGCGCCGAACACTGAAGCTTTCTTT. Translated, it gives CASSPGQGAPNTEAFF.

This sequence joins TRBV5-1 and TRBJ1-1; D not resolved. V was shortened by 1 base and J by 4 bases, with 8 bases between the two germline ends. The CDR3 extends over 13 amino acids. The germline V gene encodes CDR1 SGHRS and CDR2 YFSETQ. CDR3: CASSLTDGTEAFF. The CDR3 bases are TGCGCCAGCAGCTTGACAGACGGCACTGAAGCTTTCTTT. The whole variable domain, remainder taken from reference TRBV5-1 and TRBJ1-1, is KAGVTQTPRYLIKTRGQQVTLSCSPISGHRSVSWYQQTPGQGLQFLFEYFSETQRNKGNFPGRFSGRQFSNSRSEMNVSTLELGDSALYLCASSLTDGTEAFFGQGTRLTVV.

The chain couples TRBV11-2 to TRBJ1-5; no definite D call. The CDR3 runs to 19 residues. V lost 0 bases, J lost 2 bases, and 20 bases lay in between. Germline CDR1 reads SGHAT; CDR2 reads FQNNGV. The CDR3 DNA is TGTGCCAGCAGCTTAGATCGGGAGGGATCAGAGCAATGCAATCAGCCCCAGCATTTT. Residues: CASSLDREGSEQCNQPQHF.

The chain carries TRBV30 and TRBJ1-1; D is possibly TRBD1 (5 bases). Trimming left V 2 bases short and J 5 bases short, with 12 bases between. The CDR3 covers 13 residues. The germline gives CDR1 GTSNPN, CDR2 SVGIG (reference sequence). The CDR3 sequence: CAWSFHGGTEAFF. The CDR3 nucleotides are TGTGCCTGGAGTTTCCACGGGGGTACTGAAGCTTTCTTT.

The DNA of the CDR3 is TGTGCCAGCTTACAGGGGGGCACAGATACGCAGTATTTT. It yields the protein CASLQGGTDTQYF. The rearrangement joins TRBV3-1 (or the pseudogene TRBV3-2) to TRBJ2-3; 8 bases are shared with TRBD1. The CDR3 runs 13 residues. V lost 8 bases, J lost 1 base, and 2 bases stayed unmatched. Germline lookup yields CDR1 LGHDT and CDR2 YNNKEL (reference sequence).

V is TRBV6-5 and J is TRBJ2-7; D call uncertain. Germline CDR1 MNHEY, CDR2 SVGAGI. Trimming removed 7 bases at V and 4 bases at J, with 17 bases between. The CDR3 covers 14 residues. The CDR3 nucleotides read TGTGCCAGCAAATCATCCCCTACAGTTTACGAGCAGTACTTC. This codes for CASKSSPTVYEQYF.